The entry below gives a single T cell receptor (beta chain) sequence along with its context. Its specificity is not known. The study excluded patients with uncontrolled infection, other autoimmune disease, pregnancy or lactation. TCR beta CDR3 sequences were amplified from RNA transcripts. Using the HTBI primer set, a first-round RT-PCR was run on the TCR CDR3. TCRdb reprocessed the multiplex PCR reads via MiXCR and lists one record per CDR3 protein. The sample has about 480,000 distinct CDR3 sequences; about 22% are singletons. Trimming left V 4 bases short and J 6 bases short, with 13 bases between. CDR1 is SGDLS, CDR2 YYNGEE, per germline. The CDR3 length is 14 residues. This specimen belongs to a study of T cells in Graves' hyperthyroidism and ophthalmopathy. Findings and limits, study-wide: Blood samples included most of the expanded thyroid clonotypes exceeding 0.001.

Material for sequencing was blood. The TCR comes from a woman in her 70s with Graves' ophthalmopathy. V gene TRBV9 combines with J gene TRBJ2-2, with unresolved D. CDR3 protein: CASSPSLASGELFF. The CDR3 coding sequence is TGTGCCAGCAGCCCCAGCCTTGCATCCGGGGAGCTGTTTTTT.